The 7 T cell receptor beta chains given below trace back to one sample, sequenced in a study of blood T cell repertoires in COVID-19. Profiling relied on immunoSEQ multiplex PCR, and the TCRdb table lists in-frame clones only, not all of them. The repertoire includes under 95,000 clones, about 88% of them detected once, and approximately 19% sits in the top ten. The sequenced sample consisted of peripheral blood. Receptor source: an elderly woman with acute or convalescent COVID-19.

This clone was seen only once. The chain recombines TRBV6-5 with TRBJ2-7; D remains unclear. V was cut by 7 bases and J by 2 bases, with 9 bases left in between. Germline CDR1 and CDR2: MNHEY and SVGAGI. This CDR3 contains 12 residues. The CDR3, as DNA: TGTGCCAGCACCTACGGTCCCTACGAGCAGTACTTC. As protein: CASTYGPYEQYF.

Worth noting for this clone: One end of the junction varies from germline; a read error may be responsible. The CDR3 here is CASSEAVQGFKNIQYF. For the CDR3, the DNA is TGTGCCAGCAGTGAAGCGGTCCAGGGCTTTAAAAACATTCAGTACTTT. This chain joins TRBV6-1 and TRBJ2-4; tentative D call: TRBD1 (5 bases). The CDR3 length is 16 residues. Germline V gives CDR1 MNHNS, CDR2 SASEGT.

In the case of this clone: Sequence at one end of the junction differs from germline and may be a read error. The chain carries TRBV7-9 and TRBJ1-2; 7 bases are a match to TRBD1. Germline V gene sequence: CDR1 SEHNR, CDR2 FQNEAQ (reference sequence). This CDR3 spans 14 amino acids. The CDR3 is CASSSGGQAYDYTF. For the CDR3, the DNA is TGTGCCAGCAGTTCCGGTGGACAGGCCTATGACTACACCTTC.

This chain uses TRBV7-2 with TRBJ1-5, with 8 bases fitting TRBD1. V dropped 1 base and J dropped 4; count of bases not matched to a gene: 3. The germline V gene encodes CDR1 SGHTA and CDR2 FQGNSA. The length of the CDR3 is 15 residues. In DNA, the CDR3 is TGTGCCAGCAGCTTAGGGGACAGGATGAATCAGCCCCAGCATTTT. It specifies CASSLGDRMNQPQHF.

For the CDR3, the DNA is TGTGCCAGCAGTTATCAGGGGGCCCAGCATTTT. It specifies CASSYQGAQHF. The J gene is TRBJ1-5, the V gene TRBV28, with 7 bases identical to TRBD1. The CDR3 spans 11 residues. The germline V gene has CDR1 MDHEN and CDR2 SYDVKM. J lost 11 bases, V lost 4 bases, and 2 bases had no gene match.

The chain links TRBV20-1 to TRBJ1-2; D is perhaps TRBD1 (5 bases). CDR3 length equals 11 residues. V gave up 6 bases and J gave up 6 bases, with 11 bases separating them. Germline loops: CDR1 DFQATT, CDR2 SNEGSKA (reference sequence). CDR3 in DNA: TGCAGTGCAATTAAGACAGATGGCTACACCTTC. Protein: CSAIKTDGYTF.

The chain couples TRBV9 to TRBJ2-7, with D possibly TRBD2 on 6 matching bases. The CDR3 runs 15 residues. Germline CDR1 SGDLS, CDR2 YYNGEE. V dropped 4 bases and J dropped 0 bases, with 14 bases sitting between them. The CDR3, as DNA: TGTGCCAGCAGCACGGGACTGGCGAGCTCCTACGAGCAGTACTTC. Encoded protein: CASSTGLASSYEQYF.